This is a list of T cell receptor beta chains from one sample in a study of vaccination and CD4 T cells after COVID-19. These receptors' targets are unknown. In TCRdb, the PCR reads were re-called with MiXCR into one record per CDR3 protein. Of 10,000 to 15,000 distinct CDR3 sequences in the sample, more than 55% were seen once. Sequenced input: CD4+ T cells from blood, cultured in vitro. These receptors came from a human donor who had recovered from COVID-19. Each CDR3 is given with its conserved first and last residue. Fields, in order: V gene, D gene, clone size, J gene, CDR3 DNA, CDR3 protein. The D gene is left open where the match is weak. Clone size is stated in some rows and not others, as once, few, many or a class when expanded.

v_gene: TRBV11-2; d_gene: TRBD1; abundance: once; j_gene: TRBJ2-1; CDR3nt: TGTGCCAGCAGCCCCGAGACAGGGTCCTATGAGCAGTTCTTC; CDR3aa: CASSPETGSYEQFF
v_gene: TRBV27; d_gene: TRBD1; abundance: few; j_gene: TRBJ1-4; CDR3nt: TGTGCCAGCAGTTTGACCGGGACAGGGGGTAGATGGAGTGAAAAACTGTTTTTT; CDR3aa: CASSLTGTGGRWSEKLFF
v_gene: TRBV6-1; d_gene: TRBD1; abundance: NA; j_gene: TRBJ1-5; CDR3nt: TGTGCCAGCAGGGGACAGGGTGCGGGCACTCAGCCCCAGCATTTT; CDR3aa: CASRGQGAGTQPQHF
v_gene: TRBV20-1; d_gene: NA; abundance: medium-sized; j_gene: TRBJ2-7; CDR3nt: TGCAGTGCCAACGCGGACGGGGCCTACGAGCAGTACTTC; CDR3aa: CSANADGAYEQYF
v_gene: TRBV7-9; d_gene: TRBD1; abundance: NA; j_gene: TRBJ1-1; CDR3nt: TGTGCCAGCAGCTTACCGCCCAGGGGGGGGACTGAAGCTTTCTTT; CDR3aa: CASSLPPRGGTEAFF
v_gene: TRBV5-1; d_gene: TRBD2; abundance: NA; j_gene: TRBJ2-7; CDR3nt: TGCGCCAGCAGCTCTACTAGCGGTAGCTACGAGCAGTACTTC; CDR3aa: CASSSTSGSYEQYF
v_gene: TRBV6-5; d_gene: NA; abundance: NA; j_gene: TRBJ2-3; CDR3nt: TGTGCCAGCAGTTTAAAGGATACGCAGTATTTT; CDR3aa: CASSLKDTQYF
v_gene: TRBV15; d_gene: TRBD2; abundance: NA; j_gene: TRBJ2-3; CDR3nt: TGTGCCACCAGATTCGTTTATTATGCCCCTATAGCGGGAGGGCCGAACACAGATACGCAGTATTTT; CDR3aa: CATRFVYYAPIAGGPNTDTQYF
v_gene: TRBV20-1; d_gene: NA; abundance: NA; j_gene: TRBJ2-7; CDR3nt: TGCAGTGCTAGAGGGACCGCCCACGAGCAGTACTTC; CDR3aa: CSARGTAHEQYF
v_gene: TRBV5-3; d_gene: NA; abundance: NA; j_gene: TRBJ1-3; CDR3nt: TGTGCCAGAAGGGGAGTGGGGAAGATCGGAAACACCATATATTTT; CDR3aa: CARRGVGKIGNTIYF
v_gene: TRBV19; d_gene: NA; abundance: few; j_gene: TRBJ1-1; CDR3nt: TGTGCCAGTACCCCGAGAACAGGAGCAAGGGGCACTGAAGCTTTCTTT; CDR3aa: CASTPRTGARGTEAFF
v_gene: TRBV20-1; d_gene: TRBD2; abundance: NA; j_gene: TRBJ2-7; CDR3nt: TGCAGTGCTATTCGACTAGCGGGAGTTAACGAGCAGTACTTC; CDR3aa: CSAIRLAGVNEQYF
v_gene: TRBV6-5; d_gene: TRBD1; abundance: NA; j_gene: TRBJ1-1; CDR3nt: TGTGCCAGCAGTTACTCAACCCTAGGAGGACAGGGTGAAGCTTTCTTT; CDR3aa: CASSYSTLGGQGEAFF
v_gene: TRBV5-1; d_gene: NA; abundance: NA; j_gene: TRBJ2-2; CDR3nt: TGCGCCAGCAGCGACCGCGCTTCGAACACCGGGGAGCTGTTTTTT; CDR3aa: CASSDRASNTGELFF
v_gene: TRBV29-1; d_gene: NA; abundance: NA; j_gene: TRBJ1-1; CDR3nt: TGCAGCGTCCGTAGGGAGGTACGAGGCGGAGCTTTCTTT; CDR3aa: CSVRREVRGGAFF
v_gene: TRBV12-3/TRBV12-4; d_gene: TRBD2; abundance: NA; j_gene: TRBJ2-1; CDR3nt: TGTGCCAGCAGTCCCGGGACTAGAGACTACAATGAGCAGTTCTTC; CDR3aa: CASSPGTRDYNEQFF
v_gene: TRBV15; d_gene: NA; abundance: NA; j_gene: TRBJ2-1; CDR3nt: TGTGCCACCAGCAGAGATGGGGGGAAGTTCTTC; CDR3aa: CATSRDGGKFF
v_gene: TRBV6-1; d_gene: TRBD2; abundance: NA; j_gene: TRBJ2-7; CDR3nt: TGTGCCAGCAGTGAAGGGGCTAGCGGGAGTTACGAGCAGTACTTC; CDR3aa: CASSEGASGSYEQYF
v_gene: TRBV4-1; d_gene: TRBD1; abundance: NA; j_gene: TRBJ2-2; CDR3nt: TGCGCCAGCAGCCAAGATTCAGACAGGGGGAGGGAGCTGTTTTTT; CDR3aa: CASSQDSDRGRELFF
v_gene: TRBV20-1; d_gene: NA; abundance: large; j_gene: TRBJ1-1; CDR3nt: TGCAGTGCTAGAATACCGCTGATGAACACTGAAGCTTTCTTT; CDR3aa: CSARIPLMNTEAFF
v_gene: TRBV20-1; d_gene: NA; abundance: NA; j_gene: TRBJ2-7; CDR3nt: TGCAGTGCTAGAGAGTCCGGAGTGGGATTGAGCGAGCAGTACTTC; CDR3aa: CSARESGVGLSEQYF
v_gene: TRBV10-3; d_gene: NA; abundance: NA; j_gene: TRBJ2-5; CDR3nt: TGTGCCATCAGTGATGTTTGGTCCGAAGAGACCCAGTACTTC; CDR3aa: CAISDVWSEETQYF
v_gene: TRBV7-9; d_gene: NA; abundance: once; j_gene: TRBJ2-7; CDR3nt: TGTGCCAGCAGCTTAGCTCTTTCTGCCTACGAGCAGTACTTC; CDR3aa: CASSLALSAYEQYF
v_gene: TRBV12-3/TRBV12-4; d_gene: NA; abundance: NA; j_gene: TRBJ2-5; CDR3nt: TGTGCCAGCAGTGGGGGTGGGGAGACCCAGTACTTC; CDR3aa: CASSGGGETQYF
v_gene: TRBV4-1; d_gene: NA; abundance: NA; j_gene: TRBJ2-7; CDR3nt: TGCGCCAGCAGCCAAGCCCATTTCAGGGGCTACGAGCAGTACTTC; CDR3aa: CASSQAHFRGYEQYF
v_gene: TRBV4-1; d_gene: TRBD2; abundance: NA; j_gene: TRBJ2-7; CDR3nt: TGCGCCAGCAGCCAAGGCCCGGGACTAGCGGGAGGGCCCTACGAGCAGTACTTC; CDR3aa: CASSQGPGLAGGPYEQYF
v_gene: TRBV7-2; d_gene: NA; abundance: NA; j_gene: TRBJ2-5; CDR3nt: TGTGCCAGCAGCCCTCTAGGAGGGGCGGAGACCCAGTACTTC; CDR3aa: CASSPLGGAETQYF